The sequence of this TCR beta chain was determined in a study of blood T cell repertoires in COVID-19. The repertoire was sequenced with immunoSEQ multiplex PCR; TCRdb's copy has only in-frame clones and lacks some. In the table there are 300,000 to 400,000 clones, around four fifths of which are singletons. This clone was observed a few times. The CDR3 totals 14 residues. V was clipped by 5 bases and J by 4 bases, with 14 bases between them. Germline V lookup: CDR1 SEHNR, CDR2 FQNEAQ (reference sequence). The receptor's source is a man aged 30-40 years with active or convalescent COVID-19. The chain uses TRBV7-9 and TRBJ1-2; D is unresolved. The sample was peripheral blood. The CDR3 region is CASSPGGLAYGYTF. The CDR3 DNA is TGTGCCAGCAGCCCCGGAGGGCTAGCCTATGGCTACACCTTC.